Listed below are T cell receptor beta chains from one sample, sequenced in a study of T cells in Graves' hyperthyroidism and ophthalmopathy. TCRdb re-derived calls from the multiplex PCR reads in MiXCR, one entry per CDR3 protein. The table shows around 690,000 distinct CDR3 sequences, with roughly 17% occurring only once. Sequencing input: blood. These receptors were obtained from a man aged 45-65 years with Graves' hyperthyroidism. CDR3s include the opening cysteine and the closing phenylalanine or tryptophan. A D gene is named only where the DNA matches it firmly. Clone sizes are given selectively: once, few, many, or a class where the clone is expanded.

CDR3,DNA,J,D,size,V
CATSSRKSTDTQYF,TGTGCCACCTCGTCCCGCAAGAGCACAGATACGCAGTATTTT,TRBJ2-3,-,-,TRBV28
CASSLGVHNEQFF,TGTGCCAGCAGCTTAGGGGTTCACAATGAGCAGTTCTTC,TRBJ2-1,-,many,TRBV11-1
CSVDSTDTQYF,TGCAGCGTAGACAGCACAGATACGCAGTATTTT,TRBJ2-3,-,-,TRBV29-1
CASSQGSPTGELFF,TGTGCCAGCAGCCAAGGGTCACCCACCGGGGAGCTGTTTTTT,TRBJ2-2,-,few,TRBV14
CASSLSPTNTGELFF,TGTGCCAGCAGCTTATCCCCTACGAACACCGGGGAGCTGTTTTTT,TRBJ2-2,-,many,TRBV7-6
CASRTLRDRGTGELFF,TGTGCCAGCAGGACTCTCCGGGACAGGGGAACCGGGGAGCTGTTTTTT,TRBJ2-2,TRBD1,-,TRBV27
CASSRGYIAEAFF,TGTGCCAGCAGTCGGGGATACATCGCTGAAGCTTTCTTT,TRBJ1-1,-,few,TRBV12-3/TRBV12-4
CASSWGNPEETQYF,TGTGCCAGCAGTTGGGGGAACCCTGAGGAGACCCAGTACTTC,TRBJ2-5,-,many,TRBV27
CASSASSGGQHTEAFF,TGTGCCAGCAGCGCCTCGAGCGGGGGTCAGCACACTGAAGCTTTCTTT,TRBJ1-1,-,-,TRBV2
CASRPTTGLRNEQFF,TGTGCCAGCAGGCCAACGACAGGGTTGAGGAATGAGCAGTTCTTC,TRBJ2-1,TRBD1,many,TRBV11-2
CASSLDEWGQGTYEQYF,TGTGCCAGCAGCTTAGATGAATGGGGACAGGGCACCTACGAGCAGTACTTC,TRBJ2-7,TRBD1,many,TRBV11-2
CASSATNRGNQPQHF,TGTGCCAGCAGTGCGACGAACAGGGGCAATCAGCCCCAGCATTTT,TRBJ1-5,-,many,TRBV2
CASSHPGGVNTEAFF,TGTGCCAGCAGCCACCCGGGTGGGGTAAACACTGAAGCTTTCTTT,TRBJ1-1,-,few,TRBV6-1
CASSHPSGRVLETQYF,TGCGCCAGCAGCCATCCTAGCGGGAGGGTTCTTGAGACCCAGTACTTC,TRBJ2-5,TRBD2,-,TRBV4-1
CASSLLTGTGAGVGNQPQHF,TGTGCCAGCAGCCTCCTCACCGGGACAGGGGCCGGCGTCGGCAATCAGCCCCAGCATTTT,TRBJ1-5,TRBD1,-,TRBV7-2
CASTSGFRVQETQYF,TGTGCCAGCACCTCCGGATTCCGGGTCCAAGAGACCCAGTACTTC,TRBJ2-5,-,many,TRBV28
CASSEQGRDSPLHF,TGCGCCAGCAGTGAACAGGGGAGGGATTCACCCCTCCACTTT,TRBJ1-6,TRBD1,many,TRBV10-2
CASSSPDRRNTEAFF,TGTGCCAGCAGTTCCCCGGACAGGAGGAACACTGAAGCTTTCTTT,TRBJ1-1,TRBD1,many,TRBV6-2/TRBV6-3
CASSRTSGRGRGETQYF,TGTGCCAGCAGCAGGACTAGCGGGAGGGGGAGAGGAGAGACCCAGTACTTC,TRBJ2-5,TRBD2,few,TRBV7-6
CASSLAFKPEETQYF,TGCGCCAGCAGCTTGGCATTTAAGCCCGAAGAGACCCAGTACTTC,TRBJ2-5,-,many,TRBV5-1
CARGGQQSYEQYF,TGTGCCCGGGGAGGACAGCAGTCCTACGAGCAGTACTTC,TRBJ2-7,-,many,TRBV2
CASSPGLSLSEQYF,TGTGCCAGCTCACCTGGACTATCTCTATCCGAGCAGTACTTC,TRBJ2-7,-,many,TRBV18
CASFRTSGGDNEQFF,TGTGCCTCGTTCAGGACTAGCGGAGGGGATAATGAGCAGTTCTTC,TRBJ2-1,TRBD2,few,TRBV30
CASSGMYSNQPQHF,TGTGCCAGCAGTGGGATGTATAGCAATCAGCCCCAGCATTTT,TRBJ1-5,-,-,TRBV2
CASSNRAGHTNTGELFF,TGTGCCAGTAGTAACAGGGCGGGACACACGAACACCGGGGAGCTGTTTTTT,TRBJ2-2,-,many,TRBV19
CASSLARGGGGSYEQYF,TGTGCCAGCAGCTTAGCGCGAGGTGGCGGGGGATCCTACGAGCAGTACTTC,TRBJ2-7,TRBD2,few,TRBV11-2
CASTFQTETQYF,TGTGCCAGCACTTTCCAAACAGAGACCCAGTACTTC,TRBJ2-5,-,few,TRBV7-9
CASSLTPTNTEAFF,TGTGCCAGCAGTTTAACTCCCACAAACACTGAAGCTTTCTTT,TRBJ1-1,-,many,TRBV12-3/TRBV12-4
CASRAKGTGELFF,TGCGCCAGCAGAGCGAAAGGAACCGGGGAGCTGTTTTTT,TRBJ2-2,-,few,TRBV5-1
CATSTPQSGEQFF,TGTGCCACCAGCACCCCCCAGTCAGGGGAGCAGTTCTTC,TRBJ2-1,-,-,TRBV15
CSARTIGGNQPQHF,TGCAGTGCGAGGACAATCGGAGGCAATCAGCCCCAGCATTTT,TRBJ1-5,-,-,TRBV20-1
CASSPRRGGSYEQYF,TGTGCCAGCAGCCCCCGAAGGGGGGGCAGTTACGAGCAGTACTTC,TRBJ2-7,-,few,TRBV11-1
CATTSGLNIQYF,TGTGCCACCACCTCGGGCTTAAACATTCAGTACTTC,TRBJ2-4,-,-,TRBV28
CASSFATDISYEQYF,TGCGCCAGCAGCTTCGCGACAGACATCTCCTACGAGCAGTACTTC,TRBJ2-7,-,few,TRBV5-1
CASSYTGLARTYEQYF,TGTGCCAGCAGTTACACCGGACTAGCGAGAACCTACGAGCAGTACTTC,TRBJ2-7,TRBD2,many,TRBV6-5
CSAAVSSYNEQFF,TGCAGTGCCGCGGTCAGCTCCTACAATGAGCAGTTCTTC,TRBJ2-1,-,few,TRBV20-1
CASSLWPGQFYEQYF,TGTGCCAGCAGCCTTTGGCCGGGACAGTTCTACGAGCAGTACTTC,TRBJ2-7,TRBD1,many,TRBV27
CASSSRIASWANEQFF,TGTGCCAGCAGCTCTCGTATAGCTAGTTGGGCAAATGAGCAGTTCTTC,TRBJ2-1,-,few,TRBV7-2
CASSDKRQGREKLFF,TGTGCCAGCAGCGATAAGAGACAGGGGAGGGAAAAACTGTTTTTT,TRBJ1-4,TRBD1,many,TRBV7-2
CASSSSGQDLYEQYF,TGTGCCAGCAGTTCCTCCGGACAGGACCTATACGAGCAGTACTTC,TRBJ2-7,TRBD1,-,TRBV28
CASSLAGGPSYAPAKNIQYF,TGTGCCAGCAGTCTCGCGGGGGGCCCCAGTTATGCACCGGCCAAAAACATTCAGTACTTC,TRBJ2-4,TRBD2,many,TRBV28
CASSFSSGALTDTQYF,TGTGCCAGCAGCTTTTCTAGCGGGGCCCTCACAGATACGCAGTATTTT,TRBJ2-3,TRBD2,few,TRBV7-3
CASTGVAGGHEQYF,TGTGCCAGCACTGGGGTAGCGGGAGGACACGAGCAGTACTTC,TRBJ2-7,TRBD2,many,TRBV6-1
CSARSDRGHTEAFF,TGCAGTGCTAGGAGCGACAGGGGCCACACTGAAGCTTTCTTT,TRBJ1-1,TRBD1,-,TRBV20-1
CASSLRQGYLIGQIYEQYF,TGTGCCAGCAGTTTGAGGCAGGGGTATTTGATCGGACAAATCTACGAGCAGTACTTC,TRBJ2-7,-,-,TRBV27
CASSERGRLSETQYF,TGTGCCAGCAGCGAGAGGGGACGGCTCAGCGAGACCCAGTACTTC,TRBJ2-5,-,-,TRBV9